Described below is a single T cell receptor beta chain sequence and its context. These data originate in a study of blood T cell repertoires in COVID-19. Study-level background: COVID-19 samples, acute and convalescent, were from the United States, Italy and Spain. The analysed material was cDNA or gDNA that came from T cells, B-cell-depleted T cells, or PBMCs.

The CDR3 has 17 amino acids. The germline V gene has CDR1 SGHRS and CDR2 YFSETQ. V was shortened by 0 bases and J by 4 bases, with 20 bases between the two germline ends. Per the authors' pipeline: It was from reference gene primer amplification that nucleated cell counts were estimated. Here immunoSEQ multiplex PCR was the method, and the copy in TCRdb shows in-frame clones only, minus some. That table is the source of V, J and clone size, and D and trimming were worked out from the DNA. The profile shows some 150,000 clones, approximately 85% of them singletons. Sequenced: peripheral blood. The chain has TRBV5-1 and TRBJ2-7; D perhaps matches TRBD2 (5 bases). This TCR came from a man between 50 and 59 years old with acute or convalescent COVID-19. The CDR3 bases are TGCGCCAGCAGCTTGGAACTCGGGGTAGAAAACGTTTACGAGCAGTACTTC. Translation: CASSLELGVENVYEQYF.